This T cell receptor beta chain originates from a study of CD8 T cells in Susac syndrome. The authors reverse transcribed about 0.45 to 1 ug RNA with random hexamers. Across 54 Vbeta and 13 Jbeta, immunoSEQ multiplex PCR amplified TCR beta CDR3. TCRdb reanalysed the immunoSEQ multiplex PCR reads using MiXCR and keeps one entry per CDR3 protein. Of around 280,000 distinct CDR3 sequences in the sample, roughly 94% were seen once. Trimming left V 2 bases short and J 5 bases short, with 12 bases between. Germline V lookup: CDR1 SGHTA, CDR2 FQGTGA. This CDR3 has 14 residues. The multiple sclerosis control group was made up of treatment-naive patients with stable or active relapsing-remitting disease. It was negative isolation that provided the CD8+ and CD4+ T cells, whereas TEMRA cells were enriched by FACS.

The chain employs TRBV7-3 and TRBJ1-1, with D uncertain. The sequenced sample was CD4+ T cells from PBMCs. The sequence was collected from a human donor with multiple sclerosis. This chain's CDR3 is CASSLSGEVTEAFF. The CDR3 DNA reads as TGTGCCAGCAGCTTATCTGGGGAGGTGACTGAAGCTTTCTTT. Variable domain in full (rest from reference TRBV7-3 and TRBJ1-1): GAGVSQTPSNKVTEKGKYVELRCDPISGHTALYWYRQSLGQGPEFLIYFQGTGAADDSGLPNDRFFAVRPEGSVSTLKIQRTERGDSAVYLCASSLSGEVTEAFFGQGTRLTVV.